Below, 18 T cell receptor beta chains from the same sample are listed, as sequenced in a study of OX40 agonist ivuxolimab in advanced cancers. Generated by immunoSEQ multiplex PCR, the TCRdb table keeps only in-frame clones and is missing some. The sample gives roughly 79,000 clones, about 90% of which show up once; 1.5% to 2% is in the top ten. Sequenced here: CD4+ or CD8+ T cells sorted from blood, sampled in a trial of the OX40 agonist ivuxolimab. These TCRs come from an adult with an advanced solid tumor such as melanoma, head and neck, liver or kidney cancer.

The chain links TRBV5-8 to TRBJ2-7; TRBD2 aligns across 8 bases. The CDR3 runs 16 residues. Germline V gene sequence: CDR1 SGHTS, CDR2 YDEGEE. J was trimmed by 0 bases and V by 4 bases; bases with no gene match: 9. The CDR3 sequence: CASSAASGSSSYEQYF. For the CDR3, the DNA is TGTGCCAGCAGCGCAGCTAGCGGGTCCAGCTCCTACGAGCAGTACTTC.

V gene TRBV11-2 combines with J gene TRBJ2-5; TRBD1 matches 8 bases. Losses at the gene ends were 5 bases for V and 4 bases for J; bases not matched to a gene: 6. Germline V lookup: CDR1 SGHAT, CDR2 FQNNGV. The CDR3 has 14 amino acids. The CDR3 DNA reads as TGTGCCAGCAGCCCAACGACAGGGGCAGAGACCCAGTACTTC. Translating it yields CASSPTTGAETQYF.

The chain recombines TRBV28 with TRBJ2-2; D possibly corresponds to TRBD1 (5 bases). Germline V gene sequence: CDR1 MDHEN, CDR2 SYDVKM. Trimming took off 6 bases at V and 6 bases at J, with 17 bases between the two ends. The CDR3 is 15 residues long. In nucleotides, the CDR3 is TGTGCCAGCAGAGGGCAGGGCATAAGACCCGGGGAGCTGTTTTTT. Protein product: CASRGQGIRPGELFF.

The rearrangement uses TRBV10-1 and TRBJ2-5; D gene ambiguous. V was clipped by 2 bases and J by 1 base, with 5 bases between them. This CDR3 is 13 amino acids long. Germline CDR1 is WNHNN and CDR2 is SYGVQD (reference sequence). The DNA for the CDR3 is TGCGCCAGCAGTGAGGGACCCCAAGAGACCCAGTACTTC. Translated: CASSEGPQETQYF.

The CDR3 DNA reads as TGTGCCAGCAGCTCCCGACCGAGAACTAATGAAAAACTGTTTTTT. It specifies CASSSRPRTNEKLFF. The chain is built from TRBV11-3 and TRBJ1-4; unclear D gene. Germline CDR1 SGHNT, CDR2 YENEEA. This CDR3 is built from 15 residues. Trimming took 4 bases from V and 1 from J, leaving 10 bases between them.

This chain links TRBV2 with TRBJ1-5, with D possibly TRBD1 on 5 matching bases. V lost 6 bases and J 3 bases, leaving 9 bases between the germline ends. Germline CDR1 and CDR2: SNHLY and FYNNEI. This CDR3 is 13 amino acids long. CDR3 amino acids: CASRGENNQPQHF. CDR3 sequence (DNA): TGTGCCAGCAGGGGGGAAAACAATCAGCCCCAGCATTTT. The complete variable domain, with remaining parts taken from reference TRBV2 and TRBJ1-5, reads EPEVTQTPSHQVTQMGQEVILRCVPISNHLYFYWYRQILGQKVEFLVSFYNNEISEKSEIFDDQFSVERPDGSNFTLKIRSTKLEDSAMYFCASRGENNQPQHFGDGTRLSIL.

This chain joins TRBV28 and TRBJ1-2, with TRBD1 as a possible D gene (6 bases). Germline CDR1 MDHEN, CDR2 SYDVKM. V lost 10 bases to trimming and J lost 0 bases, with 18 bases between them. This CDR3 spans 15 amino acids. The CDR3 here is CATSGQSRANYGYTF. The CDR3 region has the DNA TGTGCCACCTCAGGACAGTCCAGAGCTAACTATGGCTACACCTTC.

The chain has TRBV7-2 and TRBJ2-5; 12 nucleotides agree with TRBD2. The CDR3 has 15 amino acids. CDR1 SGHTA and CDR2 FQGNSA come from the germline V gene. The V segment lost 6 bases and the J segment 9 bases; nucleotides outside the gene matches: 11. The CDR3 region is CASRRTSGANVPQYF. CDR3 bases: TGTGCCAGCAGGCGGACTAGCGGGGCTAATGTGCCCCAGTACTTC.

This sequence joins TRBV5-1 and TRBJ2-7; D perhaps matches TRBD2 (7 bases). V lost 0 bases, J lost 6 bases, and 13 bases lay in between. Germline CDR1 SGHRS, CDR2 YFSETQ. The CDR3 extends over 14 amino acids. CDR3 coding DNA: TGCGCCAGCAGCTTGGACAGGGAGGGTGCCGAGCAGTACTTC. Its translation: CASSLDREGAEQYF.

This chain joins TRBV9 and TRBJ2-3; D might be TRBD2 (5 bases). The CDR3 is 14 residues long. Deletions cut 0 bases from V and 3 bases from J, with 8 bases between. Germline CDR1 SGDLS, CDR2 YYNGEE. CDR3 coding DNA: TGTGCCAGCAGCGTAGGTCCGGGAACAGATACGCAGTATTTT. The encoded protein is CASSVGPGTDTQYF.

The table lists this clone with a few counts. The chain couples TRBV4-1 to TRBJ2-1, with 8 bases aligning to TRBD2. There are 15 residues in the CDR3. CDR1 is MGHRA, CDR2 YSYEKL, per germline. With V trimmed by 1 base and J by 9 bases, 8 bases remained unmatched. CDR3 region: CASSQGASGSVEQFF. The CDR3 DNA reads as TGCGCCAGCAGCCAAGGGGCTAGCGGGTCGGTTGAGCAGTTCTTC.

CDR3 bases: TGCGCCAGCAGCTCATTTACAGGGGGCAGACCTGAAGCTTTCTTT. It is translated as CASSSFTGGRPEAFF. This sequence joins TRBV4-3 and TRBJ1-1, with TRBD1 identical over 9 bases. V was clipped by 5 bases and J by 6 bases; unmatched bases: 10. This CDR3 has 15 amino acids. Germline-derived CDR1 and CDR2 are LGHNA and YSLEER.

V usage is TRBV4-3 and J usage is TRBJ2-2; TRBD1 matches 9 bases. Germline V gene data show CDR1 as LGHNA and CDR2 as YSLEER. The V and J ends lost 4 bases and 6 bases, in that order; junction bases with no gene match: 12. The CDR3 is 17 amino acids. The CDR3 is CASSPSSQGAGAGELFF. The DNA of the CDR3 is TGCGCCAGCAGCCCGAGTTCACAGGGGGCTGGGGCCGGGGAGCTGTTTTTT.

DNA of the CDR3: TGTGCCAGTAGTAGGCCTAGCGGGAGGGCCTTTTACAATGAGCAGTTCTTC. Residues: CASSRPSGRAFYNEQFF. This rearrangement joins TRBV19 to TRBJ2-1; 12 nucleotides agree with TRBD2. The V gene end was trimmed by 4 bases and the J gene end by 4 bases; junction bases not matched to a gene: 8. Germline V gene sequence: CDR1 LNHDA, CDR2 SQIVND (reference sequence). The CDR3 has 17 amino acids.

The V gene is TRBV28, the J gene TRBJ2-7; D might be TRBD2 (5 bases). Germline V gene data show CDR1 as MDHEN and CDR2 as SYDVKM. The V end was cut by 4 bases, the J end by 6 bases, with 13 bases between. The CDR3 has 13 amino acids. The CDR3 here is CASSSLGPGEQYF. The CDR3 DNA is TGTGCCAGCAGTTCACTAGGTCCTGGCGAGCAGTACTTC.

The J gene is TRBJ1-1, the V gene TRBV2; D ambiguous. Trimming shortened V by 6 bases and J by 7 bases, and 15 bases separated the two germline ends. Germline-derived CDR1 and CDR2 are SNHLY and FYNNEI. This CDR3 is built from 13 residues. Here the CDR3 reads CASRDEGQIEAFF. Here the CDR3 DNA reads TGTGCCAGCAGAGACGAGGGTCAGATTGAAGCTTTCTTT.

This sequence joins TRBV21-1 and TRBJ2-1; the D call of TRBD1 is as the table states it, not checked on the DNA. TRBV21-1 is listed as a pseudogene. This CDR3 region has 17 residues. This chain's CDR3 is CASSKNSGSESYNEQFF. The DNA of the CDR3 is TGTGCCAGCAGCAAAAATTCAGGGTCAGAATCCTACAATGAGCAGTTCTTC.

The rearrangement joins TRBV2 to TRBJ2-1, with D tentatively TRBD1 (5 bases). The CDR3 contains 13 residues. The V and J ends lost 9 bases and 7 bases respectively, with 16 bases between them. Germline CDR1 and CDR2: SNHLY and FYNNEI. The CDR3 coding sequence is TGTGCCAGGGACATATGGGTCGGGAATGAGCAGTTCTTC. It yields the protein CARDIWVGNEQFF.